This TCR beta chain originates from a study of blood T cell repertoires in COVID-19. Study-wide background: There were acute and convalescent COVID-19 samples, and they came from the United States, Italy and Spain.

How the authors handled the data: Estimation of nucleated cell counts relied on the amplification of reference gene primers. TCRdb's copy holds only in-frame clones and misses some; the assay was immunoSEQ multiplex PCR. V and J calls and clone size are those listed in that table; D and trimming were worked out from the DNA. The table shows tens of thousands of clones, with around 84% occurring only once. Trimming took off 0 bases at V and 1 base at J, with 12 bases between the two ends. Germline V lookup: CDR1 SEHNR, CDR2 FQNEAQ (reference sequence). The CDR3 contains 16 residues. The J gene is TRBJ1-1, the V gene TRBV7-9; D may be TRBD1 (6 bases). The receptor comes from an elderly man with active or convalescent COVID-19. The sequenced sample consisted of peripheral blood. The CDR3 region is CASSLAPGASNTEAFF. CDR3 bases: TGTGCCAGCAGCTTAGCCCCAGGGGCCTCGAACACTGAAGCTTTCTTT.